This is a list of T cell receptor beta chains from one sample in a study of control samples from healthy donors and cancer patients. Sequencing was performed with immunoSEQ multiplex PCR; in TCRdb, only in-frame clones are kept and a portion is missing. The sample lists some 410,000 clones, approximately 90% seen once, with around 6.5% in the top ten. The sequenced sample consisted of PBMCs. The receptors derive from a man in his forties or fifties with head and neck cancer. CDR3s include the opening cysteine and the closing phenylalanine or tryptophan. Each record gives: V gene, J gene, D gene, clone size, CDR3 protein, CDR3 DNA. The D gene is left open where the match is weak. Clone size is not always given. Where it is, it says once, few, many or a class for expanded clones.

>TRBV30|TRBJ1-6|.|.
CASMGPSSYNSPLHF
TGTGCCTCTATGGGGCCCAGCTCCTATAATTCACCCCTCCACTTT
>TRBV20-1|TRBJ1-1|TRBD1|.
CSASRLQGMNTEAFF
TGCAGTGCTAGTCGACTACAGGGGATGAACACTGAAGCTTTCTTT
>TRBV21-1|TRBJ1-5|.|once
CAPTSSRIRRSQPQHF
TGTGCCCCCACTTCCAGTCGGATCCGTCGAAGTCAGCCCCAGCATTTT
>TRBV15|TRBJ1-1|.|.
CATSRGEPEAFF
TGTGCCACCAGCAGAGGGGAACCTGAAGCTTTCTTT
>TRBV2|TRBJ2-1|.|.
CASSDSGGTRNSEQFF
TGTGCCAGCAGCGATTCCGGGGGGACAAGAAATAGTGAGCAGTTCTTC
>TRBV4-1|TRBJ1-2|TRBD1|once
CASSPRAGGYGYTF
TGCGCCAGCAGCCCAAGGGCAGGGGGCTATGGCTACACCTTC
>TRBV11-2|TRBJ2-3|TRBD2|.
CASSSRTSGRTDTQYF
TGTGCCAGCAGCTCACGGACTAGCGGGAGAACAGATACGCAGTATTTT
>TRBV2|TRBJ2-7|.|.
CASRSLRQTYEQYF
TGTGCCAGCAGATCTTTAAGACAAACCTACGAGCAGTACTTC
>TRBV6-5|TRBJ2-5|.|.
CASSYSPLLPETQYF
TGTGCCAGCAGTTACTCCCCGCTTCTCCCCGAGACCCAGTACTTC
>TRBV9|TRBJ2-7|TRBD2|once
CASSVGEGLGNEQYF
TGTGCCAGCAGCGTAGGGGAGGGATTGGGCAACGAGCAGTACTTC
>TRBV7-3|TRBJ2-2|.|once
CASSSSPGRGVNTGELFF
TGTGCCAGCAGCTCGAGTCCCGGGCGCGGGGTGAACACCGGGGAGCTGTTTTTT
>TRBV6-5|TRBJ2-7|TRBD1|.
CASSTSGTGSSEQYF
TGTGCCAGCAGTACTTCCGGGACAGGGTCAAGCGAGCAGTACTTC
>TRBV9|TRBJ2-2|TRBD2|.
CASSTRTSGTGELFF
TGTGCCAGCAGCACCCGGACTAGCGGGACCGGGGAGCTGTTTTTT
>TRBV30|TRBJ1-1|.|.
CAWSVGTMGEAFF
TGTGCCTGGAGTGTCGGAACGATGGGTGAAGCTTTCTTT
>TRBV9|TRBJ1-3|.|.
CASSVSFNLDSGNTIYF
TGTGCCAGCAGCGTAAGTTTTAACTTAGACTCTGGAAACACCATATATTTT
>TRBV11-2|TRBJ1-1|.|.
CASSLAPENTEAFF
TGTGCCAGCAGCTTAGCCCCTGAGAACACTGAAGCTTTCTTT
>TRBV7-9|TRBJ1-4|TRBD1|.
CASSLARTGETNEKLFF
TGTGCCAGCAGCTTAGCACGGACAGGGGAAACTAATGAAAAACTGTTTTTT
>TRBV24-1|TRBJ1-1|.|.
CATSDLGGANTEAFF
TGTGCCACCAGTGATTTGGGGGGGGCGAACACTGAAGCTTTCTTT
>TRBV18|TRBJ2-3|.|.
CASSPLSGGGGKDTQYF
TGTGCCAGCTCACCCCTCTCCGGGGGAGGAGGCAAAGATACGCAGTATTTT
>TRBV28|TRBJ1-4|TRBD1|.
CASTGKEEKLFF
TGTGCCTCGACAGGGAAAGAAGAAAAACTGTTTTTT
>TRBV4-1|TRBJ1-1|.|.
CASSPRRENTEAFF
TGCGCCAGCAGCCCCCGGAGGGAGAACACTGAAGCTTTCTTT
>TRBV25-1|TRBJ1-2|TRBD1|.
CASSKDRAPYYGYTF
TGTGCCAGCAGTAAGGACAGGGCGCCCTACTATGGCTACACCTTC
>TRBV15|TRBJ2-5|.|.
CATSRGGNQETQYF
TGTGCCACCAGCAGAGGCGGGAACCAAGAGACCCAGTACTTC
>TRBV7-9|TRBJ2-2|TRBD1|.
CASSLRWGRTGKDTGELFF
TGTGCCAGCAGCTTAAGGTGGGGAAGGACAGGGAAGGACACCGGGGAGCTGTTTTTT
>TRBV4-1|TRBJ2-2|TRBD2|.
CASSHSKAGGIPNTGELFF
TGCGCCAGCAGCCATTCGAAAGCGGGGGGCATCCCGAACACCGGGGAGCTGTTTTTT
>TRBV7-9|TRBJ2-7|.|.
CASSPSGQTYEQYF
TGTGCCAGCAGCCCGTCAGGGCAGACTTACGAGCAGTACTTC
>TRBV27|TRBJ2-4|.|once
CASSHQNIQYF
TGTGCCAGCAGTCATCAAAACATTCAGTACTTC
>TRBV5-1|TRBJ2-7|.|.
CASSLLGSSSYEQYF
TGCGCCAGCAGCCTCCTGGGCAGTTCCTCCTACGAGCAGTACTTC